What follows are 18 T cell receptor beta chains derived from one specimen sequenced in a study of technical replicates of blood from a handful of donors. Generated by immunoSEQ multiplex PCR, the TCRdb table keeps only in-frame clones and is missing some. The table has more than 80,000 clones, 85% to 95% seen once. Specimen: T cells isolated from PBMCs. These receptors all stem from a human donor in good health.

The rearrangement uses TRBV27 and TRBJ2-7, with 7 bases lining up with TRBD2. Germline CDR1 and CDR2: MNHEY and SMNVEV (reference sequence). Germline trimming cut 3 bases from V and 2 bases from J; bases unmatched to any gene: 7. The CDR3 is 15 amino acids. CDR3 residues: CASSLAASGTYEQYF. The CDR3 nucleotides read TGTGCCAGCAGTTTGGCGGCTAGCGGAACCTACGAGCAGTACTTC.

The rearrangement uses TRBV6-1 and TRBJ1-5; D remains unclear. The CDR3 extends over 13 amino acids. The germline V gene encodes CDR1 MNHNS and CDR2 SASEGT. Trimming pared 8 bases from V and 0 bases from J, leaving 8 bases between. CDR3 DNA sequence: TGTGCCAGCGTCTTTTATAGCAATCAGCCCCAGCATTTT. It codes for CASVFYSNQPQHF.

The genes are TRBV11-2 and TRBJ1-3, with TRBD1 as a possible D gene (6 bases). Germline V gene data show CDR1 as SGHAT and CDR2 as FQNNGV. The CDR3 runs 12 residues. V was clipped by 4 bases and J by 9 bases, with 10 bases between them. The CDR3 nucleotides are TGTGCCAGCAGCTCAAGGGGGGGCACCATATATTTT. It specifies CASSSRGGTIYF. Filled out from reference TRBV11-2 and TRBJ1-3, the complete variable domain reads EAGVAQSPRYKIIEKRQSVAFWCNPISGHATLYWYQQILGQGPKLLIQFQNNGVVDDSQLPKDRFSAERLKGVDSTLKIQPAKLEDSAVYLCASSSRGGTIYFGEGSWLTVV.

CDR3 bases: TGTGCCAGCAGCTCAGGGGGCGAGCAGTACTTC. The encoded protein is CASSSGGEQYF. This chain uses TRBV7-9 with TRBJ2-7, with TRBD1 matching 7 bases. The CDR3 totals 11 residues. Looked up from germline, CDR1 is SEHNR and CDR2 is FQNEAQ (reference sequence). The V gene end was trimmed by 4 bases and the J gene end by 6 bases; junction bases not matched to a gene: 0.

This chain connects TRBV29-1 to TRBJ2-3; TRBD1 aligns across 7 bases. In germline, CDR1 is SQVTM, CDR2 ANQGSEA. This CDR3 has 13 amino acids. V lost 5 bases and J lost 1; bases outside the gene matches: 3. DNA of the CDR3: TGCAGCGTTTCTCAGGGGGGCACAGATACGCAGTATTTT. This sequence encodes CSVSQGGTDTQYF.

The CDR3 loop reads CATSRDHAGARMGFF. The CDR3 DNA reads as TGTGCCACCAGCAGAGATCATGCGGGAGCAAGAATGGGGTTCTTC. The chain uses TRBV15 and TRBJ2-1; 7 nucleotides match TRBD2. There are 15 residues in the CDR3. After removal of 0 bases from V and 15 bases from J, the junction contained 14 bases not matched to a gene. Germline values: CDR1 LNHNV, CDR2 YYDKDF (reference sequence).

The gene calls are TRBV4-3 and TRBJ2-2; 8 bases fit TRBD1. The CDR3 loop spans 16 amino acids. The ends lost 1 base at V and 4 bases at J; junction bases unmatched: 5. Germline V lookup: CDR1 LGHNA, CDR2 YSLEER. CDR3 sequence (DNA): TGCGCCAGCAGCCAAGTTGGGACAGGAACCACCGGGGAGCTGTTTTTT. It translates to CASSQVGTGTTGELFF.

The V call is TRBV25-1, the J call TRBJ2-1, with TRBD1 matching 7 bases. This CDR3 is built from 14 residues. Trimming took 8 bases from V and 5 from J; bases not matched to a gene: 9. The germline V gene encodes CDR1 MGHDK and CDR2 SYGVNS. The CDR3 loop reads CASAGTVFHNEQFF. CDR3 in DNA: TGTGCCAGCGCTGGGACAGTTTTTCACAATGAGCAGTTCTTC.

The chain links TRBV21-1 to TRBJ2-7; TRBD2 is the table's D call, not checked against the DNA. TRBV21-1 constitutes a pseudogene. The CDR3 extends over 14 amino acids. The CDR3 bases are TGTGCCAGCAGCAAAGGGCGGGAGAAGTTAGAGCAGTACTTC. Its protein product is CASSKGREKLEQYF.

The rearrangement links TRBV4-3 to TRBJ2-5; 7 bases map to TRBD2. CDR1 and CDR2 (germline): LGHNA, YSLEER. The CDR3 length is 16 residues. Trimming removed 0 bases from V and 5 bases from J; junction bases left unmatched: 9. CDR3 sequence: CASSQEGRGAWETQYF. The CDR3 DNA sequence: TGCGCCAGCAGCCAAGAGGGGAGGGGAGCCTGGGAGACCCAGTACTTC.

The chain carries TRBV7-9 and TRBJ2-3; D call uncertain. Trimming removed 1 base at V and 7 bases at J, with 15 bases between. CDR3 length: 15 amino acids. Germline lookup yields CDR1 SEHNR and CDR2 FQNEAQ (reference sequence). The DNA of the CDR3 is TGTGCCAGCAGCTTAGGGCAGCGTATAGAAAATACGCAGTATTTT. It codes for CASSLGQRIENTQYF.

This sequence joins TRBV28 and TRBJ1-1, with D possibly being TRBD1 (6 bases). Trimming removed 2 bases at V and 12 bases at J, with 19 bases between. The CDR3 totals 14 residues. Germline V gene sequence: CDR1 MDHEN, CDR2 SYDVKM. This CDR3 is CASSLPFTGTSTFF. As DNA, the CDR3 is TGTGCCAGCAGTTTACCGTTTACCGGGACATCAACTTTCTTT.

The chain has TRBV10-3 and TRBJ2-3; no reliable D call. Germline CDR1 reads ENHRY; CDR2 reads SYGVKD. The CDR3 sequence is 12 residues long. Trimming cost V 6 bases and J 4 bases, with 8 bases left between them. CDR3 in DNA: TGTGCCATCAGCTCGTCGGCAGATACGCAGTATTTT. As protein: CAISSSADTQYF.

The chain combines TRBV7-8 with TRBJ1-5; 7 bases are a match to TRBD1. V lost 8 bases, J lost 6 bases, and 7 bases stayed unmatched. CDR3 size: 13 residues. Germline assignment: CDR1 SGHVS and CDR2 FQNEAQ. This CDR3 is CASSETGVQPQHF. The CDR3 DNA follows: TGTGCCAGCTCAGAAACAGGGGTTCAGCCCCAGCATTTT.

The chain couples TRBV28 to TRBJ1-5, with 8 bases fitting TRBD1. Germline CDR1 reads MDHEN; CDR2 reads SYDVKM. This CDR3 comprises 15 residues. With V trimmed by 7 bases and J by 2 bases, 7 bases remained unmatched. Here the CDR3 DNA reads TGTGCCAGCACAGCAGGGGGCGAAGGCAATCAGCCCCAGCATTTT. Protein sequence: CASTAGGEGNQPQHF.

The gene calls are TRBV28 and TRBJ2-5, with 11 bases aligning to TRBD2. J lost 3 bases, V lost 6 bases, and 9 bases had no gene match. The CDR3 covers 16 residues. Looked up from germline, CDR1 is MDHEN and CDR2 is SYDVKM. The CDR3 nucleotides read TGTGCCAGCAGCAACCGACCACTAGCGGGAGAAGAGACCCAGTACTTC. Protein product: CASSNRPLAGEETQYF.

Concerning this clone: A read error may account for a junction end that differs from germline. This chain uses TRBV7-7 with TRBJ2-5; perhaps TRBD2 as D (5 bases). There are 13 residues in the CDR3. Germline CDR1 is SSHAT and CDR2 is FNYEAQ (reference sequence). DNA for the CDR3: TGTGCTAGCAGCTTACAGTGGAGGGAGACCCAGTACTTC. This gives the protein CASSLQWRETQYF.

This rearrangement joins TRBV6-6 to TRBJ1-1; maybe TRBD1 (6 bases). Germline CDR1 MNHNY, CDR2 SVGAGI (reference sequence). V lost 6 bases, J lost 2 bases, and 13 bases lay in between. The CDR3 sequence is 14 residues long. CDR3 DNA sequence: TGTGCCAGCAGGTTCCGGACAGCCAACACTGAAGCTTTCTTT. It is translated as CASRFRTANTEAFF.